Each of the 31 T cell receptor beta chains below was sequenced from the same sample in a study of T cell responses to AZD1222 COVID-19 vaccine. Produced via immunoSEQ multiplex PCR; TCRdb's table is partial and in-frame only. This sample has over 200,000 clones, with roughly 94% found just once. Sequencing used peripheral blood, obtained 28 days after the second dose of the MenACWY control vaccine. These receptors all come from an adult who received the MenACWY meningococcal vaccine as a control.

The rearrangement links TRBV7-8 to TRBJ1-2; D unclear. This CDR3 comprises 14 residues. V shed 1 base and J shed 6 bases, with 12 bases lying between them. From germline, CDR1 is SGHVS and CDR2 FQNEAQ. This chain's CDR3 is CASSLESGRDGYTF. The CDR3 DNA sequence: TGTGCCAGCAGCTTAGAGTCTGGGAGGGATGGCTACACCTTC.

The rearrangement links TRBV23-1 to TRBJ1-2; no definite D call. TRBV23-1 is assigned to the ORF class and has an uncertain function. Trimming cost V 3 bases and J 8 bases, with 19 bases left between them. CDR3 length: 15 amino acids. DNA for the CDR3: TGCGCCAGCAGTCAGGCCCCTGGGTGGCGAGGGGGCTACACCTTC. It is translated as CASSQAPGWRGGYTF.

The chain recombines TRBV6-5 with TRBJ2-2; 11 bases are shared with TRBD1. Germline assignment: CDR1 MNHEY and CDR2 SVGAGI. This CDR3 has 15 residues. Germline trimming cut 4 bases from V and 5 bases from J; bases unmatched to any gene: 3. The CDR3 loop reads CASSLGQGATGELFF. CDR3 coding DNA: TGTGCCAGCAGTTTAGGACAGGGGGCGACCGGGGAGCTGTTTTTT.

The chain carries TRBV27 and TRBJ1-5; D gene ambiguous. Trimming pared 7 bases from V and 0 bases from J, leaving 13 bases between. This CDR3 has 15 residues. The germline V gene has CDR1 MNHEY and CDR2 SMNVEV (reference sequence). The CDR3 sequence is CASTPRAYSNQPQHF. The CDR3 DNA is TGTGCCAGCACACCCCGGGCTTATAGCAATCAGCCCCAGCATTTT.

The chain has TRBV10-3 and TRBJ1-2; maybe TRBD1 (5 bases). The length of the CDR3 is 14 residues. Looked up from germline, CDR1 is ENHRY and CDR2 is SYGVKD. V was trimmed by 4 bases and J by 7 bases, leaving 16 bases between them. The CDR3 DNA follows: TGTGCCATCAGTGTTGGGTTTGGGGCAGGTGGCTACACCTTC. This encodes CAISVGFGAGGYTF.

V and J are TRBV12-3 or TRBV12-4 and TRBJ2-1; no clear D. V shed 3 bases and J shed 4 bases, with 4 bases lying between them. This CDR3 spans 12 amino acids. CDR3 residues: CASSFDYNEQFF. The CDR3 DNA sequence: TGTGCCAGCAGTTTCGATTACAATGAGCAGTTCTTC.

The chain couples TRBV28 to TRBJ1-5; D is unclear. The V gene's germline CDR1 is MDHEN and CDR2 SYDVKM. V was cut by 5 bases and J by 4 bases, with 12 bases left in between. The CDR3 loop spans 14 amino acids. CDR3 amino acids: CASSPEVENQPQHF. CDR3 DNA: TGTGCCAGCAGTCCCGAGGTTGAAAATCAGCCCCAGCATTTT.

The chain couples TRBV5-1 to TRBJ1-2; 10 positions match TRBD1. The CDR3 loop spans 16 amino acids. The V and J ends lost 4 bases and 2 bases, in that order; junction bases with no gene match: 8. Germline V lookup: CDR1 SGHRS, CDR2 YFSETQ. CDR3 loop: CASSSETGGGNYGYTF. As DNA, the CDR3 is TGCGCCAGCAGCAGCGAGACAGGGGGCGGGAACTATGGCTACACCTTC.

This sequence joins TRBV19 and TRBJ1-3; D gene ambiguous. Germline loops: CDR1 LNHDA, CDR2 SQIVND (reference sequence). This CDR3 contains 14 residues. Trimming removed 5 bases at V and 0 bases at J, with 8 bases between. CDR3 in amino acids: CASSPEGSGNTIYF. DNA for the CDR3: TGTGCCAGTAGTCCTGAAGGCTCTGGAAACACCATATATTTT.

This clone was counted a few times. CDR3 DNA sequence: TGCGCCAGCAGCCAAGATTTGTCAGGGGTTTACTATGGCTACACCTTC. It yields the protein CASSQDLSGVYYGYTF. The chain uses TRBV4-3 and TRBJ1-2; perhaps TRBD1 as D (6 bases). V was pared by 0 bases and J by 3 bases, with 14 bases between. The germline CDR1 and CDR2 sequences are LGHNA and YSLEER. The CDR3 has 16 residues.

The chain couples TRBV28 to TRBJ1-4; D remains ambiguous. V lost 8 bases, J lost 0 bases, and 13 bases lay in between. The CDR3 consists of 15 residues. Germline V gene data show CDR1 as MDHEN and CDR2 as SYDVKM. For the CDR3, the DNA is TGTGCCAGCCACCCCGGGCCCGCAACTAATGAAAAACTGTTTTTT. Its translation is CASHPGPATNEKLFF.

V is TRBV9 and J is TRBJ2-7; no clear D. Germline V CDR1 and CDR2: SGDLS, YYNGEE. The V gene lost 1 base and the J gene lost 4 bases, with 9 bases spanning the gap. CDR3 length: 13 residues. The CDR3 DNA sequence: TGTGCCAGCAGCGTATCCGGCGGATACGAGCAGTACTTC. The encoded protein is CASSVSGGYEQYF.

This clone was observed once. The chain combines TRBV29-1 with TRBJ2-1; D might be TRBD2 (5 bases). The CDR3 has 14 amino acids. The germline V gene has CDR1 SQVTM and CDR2 ANQGSEA. The ends were cut back, 4 bases at V and 2 bases at J, with 12 bases in the middle. This CDR3 reads CSVVGQRAYNEQFF. CDR3 in DNA: TGCAGCGTTGTCGGCCAGAGGGCCTACAATGAGCAGTTCTTC.

The sample holds a few counts of this clone. V and J are TRBV4-3 and TRBJ1-1; D ambiguous. This CDR3 has 14 residues. Germline-derived CDR1 and CDR2 are LGHNA and YSLEER. V was trimmed by 4 bases and J by 8 bases, leaving 17 bases between them. In DNA form, the CDR3 reads TGCGCCAGCAGCCTTCATATAGGAGTGGGGGAAGCTTTCTTT. This encodes CASSLHIGVGEAFF.

The chain has TRBV27 and TRBJ2-3; TRBD2 matches at 7 bases. Trimming took 7 bases from V and 5 from J; bases not matched to a gene: 9. CDR3 length: 14 amino acids. Germline V lookup: CDR1 MNHEY, CDR2 SMNVEV (reference sequence). CDR3 residues: CASNPAGKLDTQYF. The DNA of the CDR3 is TGTGCCAGCAATCCAGCGGGGAAGCTAGATACGCAGTATTTT.

CDR3 region: CASSVGYEQYF. The CDR3 DNA is TGTGCCAGCAGCGTGGGCTACGAGCAGTACTTC. This sequence joins TRBV7-9 and TRBJ2-7; unclear D gene. This CDR3 contains 11 residues. The V end was cut by 5 bases, the J end by 3 bases, with 5 bases between. Germline V gene sequence: CDR1 SEHNR, CDR2 FQNEAQ (reference sequence).

The V and J genes are TRBV9 and TRBJ1-2, with D tentatively TRBD1 (5 bases). Germline V gene data show CDR1 as SGDLS and CDR2 as YYNGEE. V was cut by 3 bases and J by 0 bases, with 18 bases left in between. This CDR3 comprises 17 residues. In nucleotides, the CDR3 is TGTGCCAGCAGCGAGGGGCCCTTCAACAGCGCTAACTATGGCTACACCTTC. This translates into CASSEGPFNSANYGYTF.

The chain links TRBV25-1 to TRBJ2-2, with D unclear. Deletions cut 2 bases from V and 1 base from J, with 2 bases between. CDR1 is MGHDK, CDR2 SYGVNS, per germline. The CDR3 runs to 13 residues. CDR3 in amino acids: CASSEQNTGELFF. In DNA form, the CDR3 reads TGTGCCAGCAGTGAACAGAACACCGGGGAGCTGTTTTTT.

In nucleotides, the CDR3 is TGTGCCAGCAGCTACCCGGGACAGGGTTATGGCTACACCTTC. Protein sequence: CASSYPGQGYGYTF. The chain has TRBV5-6 and TRBJ1-2, with 9 bases identical to TRBD1. J gave up 5 bases and V 3 bases, and 5 bases lay outside the gene matches. Germline CDR1 and CDR2: SGHDT and YYEEEE. There are 14 residues in the CDR3.

This clone has more than one count but fewer than ten. V and J are TRBV5-4 and TRBJ1-2; unclear D gene. Germline V gene data show CDR1 as SGHNT and CDR2 as YYREEE (reference sequence). V lost 0 bases and J lost 4, with 13 bases in between. This CDR3 contains 15 residues. The CDR3 sequence: CASSLVPARVYGYTF. CDR3 DNA sequence: TGTGCCAGCAGCTTGGTTCCCGCGCGGGTCTATGGCTACACCTTC. Based on the CDR3 plus reference TRBV5-4 and TRBJ1-2, the full variable domain is ETGVTQSPTHLIKTRGQQVTLRCSSQSGHNTVSWYQQALGQGPQFIFQYYREEENGRGNFPPRFSGLQFPNYSSELNVNALELDDSALYLCASSLVPARVYGYTFGSGTRLTVV.

This chain connects TRBV7-2 to TRBJ1-1; tentative D call: TRBD1 (5 bases). CDR3 length: 12 residues. Trimming took off 5 bases at V and 11 bases at J, with 15 bases between the two ends. CDR1 SGHTA and CDR2 FQGNSA come from the germline V gene. CDR3 coding DNA: TGTGCCAGCAGCCCGGGACCGTTGTCTGCTTTCTTT. Residues: CASSPGPLSAFF.

The chain uses TRBV6-4 and TRBJ2-2; perhaps TRBD1 as D (6 bases). CDR3 length equals 13 residues. Looked up from germline, CDR1 is MRHNA and CDR2 is SNTAGT. With 2 bases removed from V and 5 bases from J, the gap between germline ends came to 6 bases. The CDR3 DNA is TGTGCCAGCAGTGACCAGGGGACCGGGGAGCTGTTTTTT. Protein sequence: CASSDQGTGELFF.

This chain connects TRBV4-2 to TRBJ1-2; TRBD1 agrees at 7 bases. Trimming removed 1 base from V and 4 bases from J; junction bases left unmatched: 3. Per germline, CDR1 LGHNA and CDR2 YNFKEQ. This CDR3 has 14 amino acids. This CDR3 is CASSQGQGGYGYTF. DNA of the CDR3: TGTGCCAGCAGCCAAGGACAGGGTGGCTATGGCTACACCTTC.

The chain combines TRBV25-1 with TRBJ1-1; possible D gene TRBD1, 6 bases. Trimming pared 1 base from V and 3 bases from J, leaving 9 bases between. Germline lookup yields CDR1 MGHDK and CDR2 SYGVNS. The CDR3 totals 14 residues. Here the CDR3 reads CASSESTGYTEAFF. The CDR3 nucleotides are TGTGCCAGCAGTGAATCTACAGGGTACACTGAAGCTTTCTTT.

The gene calls are TRBV14 and TRBJ1-3, with D possibly TRBD1 on 6 matching bases. The CDR3 covers 13 residues. Deletions cut 4 bases from V and 2 bases from J, with 6 bases between. Germline CDR1 and CDR2: SGHDN and FVKESK. Written as DNA, the CDR3 is TGTGCCAGCAGCCCAGGGGCTGGAAACACCATATATTTT. Its protein product is CASSPGAGNTIYF.

This clone was counted once. The rearrangement links TRBV6-1 to TRBJ1-2; TRBD1 might be the D (6 bases). This CDR3 spans 14 amino acids. The V gene lost 2 bases and the J gene lost 2 bases, with 9 bases spanning the gap. Germline V gene sequence: CDR1 MNHNS, CDR2 SASEGT. In DNA, the CDR3 is TGTGCCAGCAGTGAATCACAGGGCAACTATGGCTACACCTTC. This codes for CASSESQGNYGYTF.

The rearrangement uses TRBV10-1 and TRBJ2-3; D could derive from TRBD1 or TRBD2 (5 bases each). V lost 11 bases to trimming and J lost 0 bases, with 21 bases between them. In germline, CDR1 is WNHNN, CDR2 SYGVQD (reference sequence). The CDR3 consists of 16 residues. CDR3 in DNA: TGCGCCGGCCGGGACGACATGGGATGGAGCACAGATACGCAGTATTTT. Translation: CAGRDDMGWSTDTQYF.

The chain carries TRBV4-3 and TRBJ1-5; TRBD1 might be the D (5 bases). The CDR3 has 14 residues. Germline CDR1 LGHNA, CDR2 YSLEER. V lost 1 base, J lost 4 bases, and 8 bases lay in between. In nucleotides, the CDR3 is TGCGCCAGCAGCCAAGTGGGGGGTAATCAGCCCCAGCATTTT. It yields the protein CASSQVGGNQPQHF.

The rearrangement links TRBV7-9 to TRBJ2-2, with 7 bases matching TRBD2. Germline V gene lookup returns CDR1 SEHNR and CDR2 FQNEAQ (reference sequence). The CDR3 runs to 19 residues. V lost 2 bases, J lost 6 bases, and 18 bases stayed unmatched. The CDR3 DNA reads as TGTGCCAGCAGCTTATCTGTGGGAGGGCCGATCTTAAGGGCCGGGGAGCTGTTTTTT. Its protein product is CASSLSVGGPILRAGELFF.

A remark on this clone: Within the sample, other DNA sequences also encode this same CDR3. The J gene is TRBJ1-1, the V gene TRBV20-1; D is undetermined. This CDR3 comprises 11 residues. V shed 2 bases and J shed 0 bases, with 1 base lying between them. Germline CDR1 reads DFQATT; CDR2 reads SNEGSKA (reference sequence). The CDR3 coding sequence is TGCAGTGCTAGAATGAACACTGAAGCTTTCTTT. This translates into CSARMNTEAFF.

The chain recombines TRBV9 with TRBJ1-6; no definite D call. The germline V and J ends were trimmed by 8 bases and 9 bases, with 9 bases remaining between them. Germline V gene sequence: CDR1 SGDLS, CDR2 YYNGEE. The CDR3 length is 11 residues. This CDR3 is CASGVSSPLHF. CDR3 nucleotides: TGTGCCAGTGGGGTGAGTTCACCCCTCCACTTT.